The entry below describes one T cell receptor (beta chain). Antigen unknown. This sample is part of a study of cytomegalovirus exposure and HLA in healthy donors. The CDR3 runs 14 residues. Trimming stripped 8 bases from V and 4 bases from J, with 18 bases between. Germline V gene sequence: CDR1 MDHEN, CDR2 SYDVKM. The PCR contained 60 Vbeta and 13 Jbeta primers. Profiling relied on immunoSEQ multiplex PCR, and the TCRdb table lists in-frame clones only, not all of them. The table records some 110,000 clones, approximately 69% of them present only once. Whole-study results and caveats: By HLA locus, TCR association rates varied in a later analysis, with DRB1 showing the most and HLA-C the fewest. V segments that were indistinguishable, TRBV6-2 and TRBV6-3 among them, were omitted from analysis. Donors belonging to an Asian-associated ancestry cluster reportedly showed fewer N-insertions in productive TCRs than the approximately 670-donor mean, according to what a later analysis found.

The specimen was PBMCs. V gene TRBV28 combines with J gene TRBJ2-7, with D maybe TRBD1 (6 bases). This TCR was recovered from a man aged 25-45 years in good health and CMV-seronegative. CDR3: CASLPAGVLYEQYF. DNA of the CDR3: TGTGCCAGCCTGCCGGCAGGGGTCCTTTACGAGCAGTACTTC.